This TCR beta chain was recovered during a study of cytomegalovirus exposure and HLA in healthy donors. These donors were members of the roughly 120-subject validation cohort, a group separate from the roughly 700-subject first cohort. Here immunoSEQ multiplex PCR was the method, and the copy in TCRdb shows in-frame clones only, minus some. Of approximately 100,000 clones listed, 93% are singletons. The TCR sequence derives from a woman aged 25 to 39 in good health and CMV-seropositive. Sequenced: PBMCs.

CDR3: CASSQDFGDGANVLTF. CDR3 DNA: TGCGCCAGCAGCCAAGACTTCGGGGATGGGGCCAACGTCCTGACTTTC. V and J are TRBV4-3 and TRBJ2-6; D possibly corresponds to TRBD2 (5 bases). The ends were cut back, 0 bases at V and 3 bases at J, with 9 bases in the middle. Looked up from germline, CDR1 is LGHNA and CDR2 is YSLEER. This CDR3 has 16 residues.